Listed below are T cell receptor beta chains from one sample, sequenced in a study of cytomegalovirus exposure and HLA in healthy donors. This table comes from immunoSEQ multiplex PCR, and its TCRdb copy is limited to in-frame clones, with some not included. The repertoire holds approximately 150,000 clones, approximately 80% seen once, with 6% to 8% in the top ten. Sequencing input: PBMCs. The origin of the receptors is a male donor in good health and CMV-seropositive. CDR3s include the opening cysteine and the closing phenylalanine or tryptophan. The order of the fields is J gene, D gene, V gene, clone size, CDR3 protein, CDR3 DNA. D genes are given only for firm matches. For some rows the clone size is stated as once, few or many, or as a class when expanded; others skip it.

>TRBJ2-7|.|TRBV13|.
CASSWSSYEQYF
TGTGCCAGCAGTTGGAGCTCCTACGAGCAGTACTTC
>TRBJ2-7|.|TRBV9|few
CASSVDPREGYEQYF
TGTGCCAGCAGCGTAGACCCCAGAGAGGGCTACGAGCAGTACTTC
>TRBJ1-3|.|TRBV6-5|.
CASSWAANSGNTIYF
TGTGCCAGCAGTTGGGCAGCAAACTCTGGAAACACCATATATTTT
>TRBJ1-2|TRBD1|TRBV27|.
CASSSWTGAGYTF
TGTGCCAGCAGTTCATGGACAGGGGCTGGCTACACCTTC
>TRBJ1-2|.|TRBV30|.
CAWSAIRTRRHGYTF
TGTGCCTGGAGCGCCATTCGTACGCGGCGCCATGGCTACACCTTC
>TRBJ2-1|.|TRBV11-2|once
CASSFSSDEQFF
TGTGCCAGCAGCTTCTCCAGTGATGAGCAGTTCTTC
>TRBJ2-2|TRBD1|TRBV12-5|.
CASGLGTGNTGELFF
TGTGCTAGTGGTTTGGGGACAGGGAACACCGGGGAGCTGTTTTTT
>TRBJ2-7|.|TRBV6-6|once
CASSYSSHSSYEQYF
TGTGCCAGCAGTTACTCGTCCCATAGCTCCTACGAGCAGTACTTC
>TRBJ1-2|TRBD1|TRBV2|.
CASRVDRGGSYGYTF
TGTGCCAGCAGAGTTGACAGGGGTGGGAGCTATGGCTACACCTTC
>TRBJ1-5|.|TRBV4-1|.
CASSQEGGGNQPQHF
TGCGCCAGCAGCCAAGAAGGGGGAGGCAATCAGCCCCAGCATTTT
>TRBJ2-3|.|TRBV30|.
CAWSVLALDTQYF
TGTGCCTGGAGTGTCCTAGCCTTGGATACGCAGTATTTT
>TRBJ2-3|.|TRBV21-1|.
CASSKMAGPDTQYF
TGTGCCAGCAGCAAGATGGCGGGGCCAGATACGCAGTATTTT
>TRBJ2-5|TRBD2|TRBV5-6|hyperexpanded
CASSLARLAGNGQETQYF
TGTGCCAGCAGCTTGGCTCGCCTAGCGGGGAATGGCCAAGAGACCCAGTACTTC
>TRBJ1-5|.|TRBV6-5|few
CASSYGGLSNQPQHF
TGTGCCAGCAGCTATGGCGGGCTTAGCAATCAGCCCCAGCATTTT
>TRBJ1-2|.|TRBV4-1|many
CASSQVDSRANYGYTF
TGCGCCAGCAGCCAAGTGGACAGCCGGGCTAACTATGGCTACACCTTC
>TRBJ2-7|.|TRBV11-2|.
CASSSTPYYEQYF
TGTGCCAGCAGCTCAACCCCCTACTACGAGCAGTACTTC
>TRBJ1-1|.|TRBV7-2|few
CASSLGATANTEAFF
TGTGCCAGCAGCTTAGGCGCGACAGCGAACACTGAAGCTTTCTTT
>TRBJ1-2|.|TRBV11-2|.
CASSFGGNPQEGYTF
TGTGCCAGCAGCTTTGGAGGAAATCCTCAGGAAGGCTACACCTTC
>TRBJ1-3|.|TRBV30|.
CAWKGRGNTIYF
TGTGCCTGGAAAGGGAGGGGAAACACCATATATTTT
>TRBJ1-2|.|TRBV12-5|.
CASGLEQARGGYTF
TGTGCTAGTGGTTTAGAACAGGCTAGGGGTGGCTACACCTTC
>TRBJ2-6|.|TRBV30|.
CAWSPGDSGANVLTF
TGTGCCTGGAGCCCCGGGGACTCTGGGGCCAACGTCCTGACTTTC
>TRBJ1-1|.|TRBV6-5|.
CASSWGPQRTEAFF
TGTGCCAGCAGTTGGGGGCCCCAAAGAACTGAAGCTTTCTTT
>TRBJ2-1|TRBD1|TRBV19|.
CASARGHQLYNEQFF
TGTGCCAGTGCGAGGGGGCACCAACTATACAATGAGCAGTTCTTC
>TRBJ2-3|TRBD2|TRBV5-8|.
CASDLAGPTDTQYF
TGTGCCAGCGACCTAGCGGGCCCCACAGATACGCAGTATTTT
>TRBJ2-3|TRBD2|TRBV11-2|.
CASSAGGGTDTQYF
TGTGCCAGCAGCGCGGGGGGTGGGACAGATACGCAGTATTTT
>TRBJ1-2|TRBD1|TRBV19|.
CASSGGQGEVYGYTF
TGTGCCAGTAGTGGAGGACAGGGGGAAGTCTATGGCTACACCTTC
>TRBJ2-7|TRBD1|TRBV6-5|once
CASSLSRGREQYF
TGTGCCAGCAGTTTAAGCAGGGGGCGCGAGCAGTACTTC
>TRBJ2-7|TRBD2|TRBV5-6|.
CASSPGLAGTGEQYF
TGTGCCAGCAGCCCTGGACTAGCGGGGACGGGGGAGCAGTACTTC
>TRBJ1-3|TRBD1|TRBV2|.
CASSERTGGDTIYF
TGTGCCAGCAGTGAACGGACAGGGGGAGACACCATATATTTT
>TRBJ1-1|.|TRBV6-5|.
CASSPNPGGNTEAFF
TGTGCCAGCAGTCCTAACCCGGGGGGGAACACTGAAGCTTTCTTT
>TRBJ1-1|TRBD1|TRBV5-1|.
CASSLNPTGTVNTEAFF
TGCGCCAGCAGCTTGAATCCAACCGGGACAGTGAACACTGAAGCTTTCTTT
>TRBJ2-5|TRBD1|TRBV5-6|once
CASSPTGTGEETQYF
TGTGCCAGCAGCCCGACCGGGACAGGGGAAGAGACCCAGTACTTC
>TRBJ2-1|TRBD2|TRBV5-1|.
CASISYTSASNEQFF
TGCGCCAGCATCTCTTACACTAGCGCCAGCAATGAGCAGTTCTTC
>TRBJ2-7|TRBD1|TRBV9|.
CASSVAPQGTYEQYF
TGTGCCAGCAGCGTAGCCCCACAGGGGACCTACGAGCAGTACTTC
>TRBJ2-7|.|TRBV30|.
CAWSVTGYEQYF
TGTGCCTGGAGTGTAACGGGGTACGAGCAGTACTTC
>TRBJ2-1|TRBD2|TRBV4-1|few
CASNRERGEFDEQFF
TGCGCCAGCAACCGGGAGCGGGGGGAGTTCGATGAGCAGTTCTTC
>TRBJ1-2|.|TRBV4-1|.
CASAQVIANYGYTF
TGCGCCAGCGCCCAGGTCATAGCTAACTATGGCTACACCTTC
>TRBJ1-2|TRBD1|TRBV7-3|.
CASSSTGQGSYGYTF
TGTGCCAGCAGCTCAACGGGACAGGGAAGCTATGGCTACACCTTC
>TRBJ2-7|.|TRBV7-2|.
CASSSGVAGPYEQYF
TGTGCCAGCAGCTCCGGGGTAGCAGGTCCCTACGAGCAGTACTTC
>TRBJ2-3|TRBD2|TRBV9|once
CASSVGLAGGGDTQYF
TGTGCCAGCAGCGTAGGGCTAGCGGGGGGCGGAGATACGCAGTATTTT
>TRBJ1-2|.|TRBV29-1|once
CSVEDGGTGYGYTF
TGCAGCGTTGAAGATGGAGGAACGGGATATGGCTACACCTTC